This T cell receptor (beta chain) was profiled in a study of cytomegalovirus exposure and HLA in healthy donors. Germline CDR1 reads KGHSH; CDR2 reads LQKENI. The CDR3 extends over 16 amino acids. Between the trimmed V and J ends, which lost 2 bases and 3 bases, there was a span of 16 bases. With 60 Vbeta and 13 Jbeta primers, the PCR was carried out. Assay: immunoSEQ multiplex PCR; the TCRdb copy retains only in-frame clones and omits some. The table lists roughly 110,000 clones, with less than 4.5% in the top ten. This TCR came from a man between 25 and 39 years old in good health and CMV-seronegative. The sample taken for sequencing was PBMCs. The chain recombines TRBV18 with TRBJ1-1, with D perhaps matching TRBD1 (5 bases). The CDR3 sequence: CASSPWGRAFDTEAFF. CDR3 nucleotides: TGTGCCAGCTCACCATGGGGGAGGGCTTTTGACACTGAAGCTTTCTTT.